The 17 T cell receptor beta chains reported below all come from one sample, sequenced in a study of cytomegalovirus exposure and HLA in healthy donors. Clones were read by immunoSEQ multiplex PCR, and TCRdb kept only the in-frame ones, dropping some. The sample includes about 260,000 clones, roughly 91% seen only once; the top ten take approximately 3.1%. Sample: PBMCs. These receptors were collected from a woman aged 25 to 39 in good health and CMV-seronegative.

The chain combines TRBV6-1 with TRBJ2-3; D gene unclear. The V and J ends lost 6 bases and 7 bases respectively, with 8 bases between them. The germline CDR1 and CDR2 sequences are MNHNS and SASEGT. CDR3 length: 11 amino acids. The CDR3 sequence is CASRIGHTQYF. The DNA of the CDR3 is TGTGCCAGCAGGATAGGGCATACGCAGTATTTT.

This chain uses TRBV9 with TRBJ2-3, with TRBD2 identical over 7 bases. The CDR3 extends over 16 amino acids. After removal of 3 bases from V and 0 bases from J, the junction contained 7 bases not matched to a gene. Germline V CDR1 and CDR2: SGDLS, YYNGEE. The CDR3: CASSGGLDQSTDTQYF. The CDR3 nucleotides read TGTGCCAGCAGCGGTGGACTAGACCAAAGCACAGATACGCAGTATTTT. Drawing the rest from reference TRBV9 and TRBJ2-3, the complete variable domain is DSGVTQTPKHLITATGQRVTLRCSPRSGDLSVYWYQQSLDQGLQFLIQYYNGEERAKGNILERFSAQQFPDLHSELNLSSLELGDSALYFCASSGGLDQSTDTQYFGPGTRLTVL.

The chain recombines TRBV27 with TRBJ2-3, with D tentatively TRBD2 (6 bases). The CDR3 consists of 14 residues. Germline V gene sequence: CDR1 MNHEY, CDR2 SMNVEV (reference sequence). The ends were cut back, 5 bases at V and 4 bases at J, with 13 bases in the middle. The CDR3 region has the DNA TGTGCCAGCAGTACCATGGAGGGGCCAGATACGCAGTATTTT. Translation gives CASSTMEGPDTQYF.

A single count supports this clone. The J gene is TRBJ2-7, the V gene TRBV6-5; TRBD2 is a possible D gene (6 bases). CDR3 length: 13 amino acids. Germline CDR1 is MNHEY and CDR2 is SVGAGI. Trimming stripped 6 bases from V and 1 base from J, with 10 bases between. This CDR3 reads CASRTSPSYEQYF. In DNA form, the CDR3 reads TGTGCCAGCAGGACTAGTCCTTCCTACGAGCAGTACTTC.

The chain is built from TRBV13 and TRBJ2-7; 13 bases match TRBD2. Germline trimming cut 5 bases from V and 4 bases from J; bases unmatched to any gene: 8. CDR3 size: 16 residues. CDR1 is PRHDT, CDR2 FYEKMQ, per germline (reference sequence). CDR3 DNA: TGTGCCAGCAGCCTCCGGACTAGCGGGAGTCGGTACGAGCAGTACTTC. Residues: CASSLRTSGSRYEQYF.

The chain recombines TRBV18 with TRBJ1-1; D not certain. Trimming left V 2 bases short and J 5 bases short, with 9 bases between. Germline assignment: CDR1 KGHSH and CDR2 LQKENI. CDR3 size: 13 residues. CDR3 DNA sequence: TGTGCCAGCTCACCAAATCGGGTTACTGAAGCTTTCTTT. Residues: CASSPNRVTEAFF.

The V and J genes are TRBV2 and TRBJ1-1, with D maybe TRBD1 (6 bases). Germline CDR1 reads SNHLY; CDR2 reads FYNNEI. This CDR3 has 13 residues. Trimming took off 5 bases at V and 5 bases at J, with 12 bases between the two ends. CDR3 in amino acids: CASSYTGSTEAFF. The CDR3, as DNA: TGTGCCAGCAGTTACACAGGGTCTACTGAAGCTTTCTTT.

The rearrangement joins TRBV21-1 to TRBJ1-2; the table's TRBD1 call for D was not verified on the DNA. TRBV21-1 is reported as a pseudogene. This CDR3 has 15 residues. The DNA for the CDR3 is TGTGCCAGCAGCCCTCACGACAGGGCTAACTATGGCTACACCTTC. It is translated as CASSPHDRANYGYTF.

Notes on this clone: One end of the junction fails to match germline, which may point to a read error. The CDR3 coding sequence is TGTGCCAGCAGCCTAGCCCACAGCCTGGTTCCGTACTTC. Protein sequence: CASSLAHSLVPYF. V gene TRBV7-2 combines with J gene TRBJ2-4; D may be TRBD2 (5 bases). Per germline, CDR1 SGHTA and CDR2 FQGNSA. The CDR3 consists of 13 residues.

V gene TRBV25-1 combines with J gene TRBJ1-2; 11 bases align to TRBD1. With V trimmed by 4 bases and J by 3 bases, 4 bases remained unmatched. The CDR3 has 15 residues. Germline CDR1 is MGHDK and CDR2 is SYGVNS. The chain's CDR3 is CASSGGQGAYYGYTF. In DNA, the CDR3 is TGTGCCAGCAGTGGTGGACAGGGGGCTTACTATGGCTACACCTTC.

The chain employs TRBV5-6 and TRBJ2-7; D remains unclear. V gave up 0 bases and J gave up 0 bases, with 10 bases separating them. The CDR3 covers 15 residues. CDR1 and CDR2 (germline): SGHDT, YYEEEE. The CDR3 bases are TGTGCCAGCAGCTTGGGGTTAGGGAACTCCTACGAGCAGTACTTC. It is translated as CASSLGLGNSYEQYF.

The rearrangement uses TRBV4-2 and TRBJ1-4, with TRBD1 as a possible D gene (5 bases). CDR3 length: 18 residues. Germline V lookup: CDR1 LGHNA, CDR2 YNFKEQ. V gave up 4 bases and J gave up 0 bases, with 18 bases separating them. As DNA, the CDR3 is TGTGCCAGCAGCCCGTCGATAGGTACGACAGCAACTAATGAAAAACTGTTTTTT. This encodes CASSPSIGTTATNEKLFF.

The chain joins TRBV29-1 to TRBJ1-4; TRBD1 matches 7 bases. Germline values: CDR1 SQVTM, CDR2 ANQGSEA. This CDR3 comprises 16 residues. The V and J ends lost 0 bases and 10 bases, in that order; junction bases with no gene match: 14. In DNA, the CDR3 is TGCAGCGTTGAAGAAAGCCCTGGGACAGCCACGGGAAAACTGTTTTTT. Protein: CSVEESPGTATGKLFF.

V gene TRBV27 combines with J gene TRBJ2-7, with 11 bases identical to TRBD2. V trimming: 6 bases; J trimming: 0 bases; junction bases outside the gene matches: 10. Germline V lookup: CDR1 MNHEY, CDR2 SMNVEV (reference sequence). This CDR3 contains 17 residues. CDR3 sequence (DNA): TGTGCCAGCAGCTCGCTAGCGGGAGGAACAAGCTCCTACGAGCAGTACTTC. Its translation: CASSSLAGGTSSYEQYF.

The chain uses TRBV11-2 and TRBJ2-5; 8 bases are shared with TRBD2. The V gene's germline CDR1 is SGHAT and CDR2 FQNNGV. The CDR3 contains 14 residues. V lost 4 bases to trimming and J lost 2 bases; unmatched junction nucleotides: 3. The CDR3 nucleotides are TGTGCCAGCAGCTCACTAGCGGAACAAGAGACCCAGTACTTC. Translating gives CASSSLAEQETQYF.

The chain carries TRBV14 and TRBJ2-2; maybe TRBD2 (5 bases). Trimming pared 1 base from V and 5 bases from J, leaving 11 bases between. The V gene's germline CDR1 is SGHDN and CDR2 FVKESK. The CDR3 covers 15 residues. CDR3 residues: CASSQGQRGTGELFF. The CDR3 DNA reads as TGTGCCAGCAGCCAAGGCCAACGGGGTACCGGGGAGCTGTTTTTT.

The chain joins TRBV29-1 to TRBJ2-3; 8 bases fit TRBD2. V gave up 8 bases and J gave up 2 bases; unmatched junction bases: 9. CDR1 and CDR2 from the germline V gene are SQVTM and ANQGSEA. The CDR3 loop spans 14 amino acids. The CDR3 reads CSIAGTRDTDTQYF. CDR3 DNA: TGCAGCATCGCCGGGACTAGGGACACAGATACGCAGTATTTT.